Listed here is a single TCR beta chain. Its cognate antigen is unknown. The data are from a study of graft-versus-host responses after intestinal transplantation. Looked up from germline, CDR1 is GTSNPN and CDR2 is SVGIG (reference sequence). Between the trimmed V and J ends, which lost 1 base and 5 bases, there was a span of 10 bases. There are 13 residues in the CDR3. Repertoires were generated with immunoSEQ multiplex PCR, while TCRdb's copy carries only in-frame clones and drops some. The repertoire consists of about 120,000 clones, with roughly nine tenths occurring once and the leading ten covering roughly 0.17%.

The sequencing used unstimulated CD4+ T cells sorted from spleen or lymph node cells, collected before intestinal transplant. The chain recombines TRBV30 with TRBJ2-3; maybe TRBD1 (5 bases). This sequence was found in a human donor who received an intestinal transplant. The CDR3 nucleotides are TGTGCCTGGAGTGGGGGCCAACGAGATACGCAGTATTTT. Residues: CAWSGGQRDTQYF.